These 27 T cell receptor beta chains share one sample of origin, sequenced in a study of vaccination effects on CD4 cells after COVID-19. Their recognized antigens are unknown. Only in-frame clones appear in the TCRdb table, and some are missing; sequencing was by immunoSEQ multiplex PCR. The sample yields approximately 65,000 clones, 74% seen once. Antigen-specific CD4+ T cells were expanded (with viral peptide pools) by the ViraFEST assay ahead of sequencing. Following culture for approximately 11 days, CD4+ T cells were isolated. Everyone in the study got two shots of either the BNT162b2 or mRNA-1273 vaccine. The sequencing used CD4+ T cells from PBMCs cultured with HCoV-229E spike peptides, collected after COVID-19 vaccination. Receptors were obtained from a human donor who received a COVID-19 vaccine.

The V and J genes are TRBV25-1 and TRBJ2-2; perhaps TRBD1 as D (7 bases). This CDR3 contains 13 residues. Germline values: CDR1 MGHDK, CDR2 SYGVNS. Trimming removed 9 bases at V and 7 bases at J, with 15 bases between. The DNA for the CDR3 is TGTGCCAGTCAGGGGGGTTGGAGCGGGGAGCTGTTTTTT. Its translation: CASQGGWSGELFF.

The chain is built from TRBV14 and TRBJ2-7, with TRBD1 matching over 8 bases. V lost 4 bases to trimming and J lost 2 bases; unmatched junction nucleotides: 4. This CDR3 spans 14 amino acids. CDR1 is SGHDN and CDR2 is FVKESK in the germline V gene. CDR3 bases: TGTGCCAGCAGCCGGACAGGGCTCCCCTACGAGCAGTACGTC. Translation: CASSRTGLPYEQYV.

The gene calls are TRBV24-1 and TRBJ1-5; tentative D call: TRBD1 (5 bases). The germline V and J ends were trimmed by 9 bases and 8 bases, with 22 bases remaining between them. The CDR3 length is 15 residues. CDR1 is KGHDR, CDR2 SFDVKD, per germline. DNA for the CDR3: TGTGCCACCGTGGGGGAAGATGTGCCGGAAAAGCCCCAGCATTTT. Its translation is CATVGEDVPEKPQHF.

The chain links TRBV5-8 to TRBJ2-2, with D unresolved. Per the germline V gene, CDR1 is SGHTS and CDR2 is YDEGEE. The ends were cut back, 4 bases at V and 3 bases at J, with 16 bases in the middle. The CDR3 has 16 residues. The CDR3 bases are TGTGCCAGCAGCCCCCTAGGCGAAATTGACACCGGGGAGCTGTTTTTT. This codes for CASSPLGEIDTGELFF.

The chain recombines TRBV11-2 with TRBJ2-1; TRBD2 is a possible D gene (5 bases). This CDR3 is 18 amino acids long. Between the trimmed V and J ends, which lost 1 base and 2 bases, there was a span of 18 bases. The germline gives CDR1 SGHAT, CDR2 FQNNGV. The chain's CDR3 is CASSLVRGNHLTYNEQFF. The CDR3, as DNA: TGTGCCAGCAGCTTAGTGAGAGGGAACCATCTGACCTACAATGAGCAGTTCTTC.

The J gene is TRBJ1-2, the V gene TRBV28, with TRBD1 matching over 9 bases. This CDR3 has 15 residues. V gave up 5 bases and J gave up 8 bases; unmatched junction bases: 12. Germline lookup yields CDR1 MDHEN and CDR2 SYDVKM. DNA of the CDR3: TGTGCCAGCAGTGGCCGGGACAGGGTCTTGGGCGGCTACACCTTC. Its translation is CASSGRDRVLGGYTF.

This clone was found a few times. The chain joins TRBV3-1 (or the pseudogene TRBV3-2) to TRBJ1-1; weak D call: TRBD1 (5 bases). V shed 6 bases and J shed 7 bases, with 12 bases lying between them. Germline values: CDR1 LGHDT, CDR2 YNNKEL (reference sequence). The CDR3 extends over 12 amino acids. CDR3: CASSRDGNEAFF. The CDR3 DNA sequence: TGTGCCAGCAGTCGGGACGGGAATGAAGCTTTCTTT.

Only a few counts were recorded for this clone. Other nucleotide sequences from this sample produce the same CDR3. The chain recombines TRBV5-1 with TRBJ1-5; 7 bases line up with TRBD1. In germline, CDR1 is SGHRS, CDR2 YFSETQ. The CDR3 runs 14 residues. J was trimmed by 5 bases and V by 0 bases; bases with no gene match: 2. In DNA form, the CDR3 reads TGCGCCAGCAGCTTGGGACAGGGAGATCAGCCCCAGCATTTT. Encoded protein: CASSLGQGDQPQHF.

This clone was counted between two and nine times. The J gene is TRBJ2-1, the V gene TRBV24-1; 8 positions agree with TRBD1. The CDR3 consists of 16 residues. Germline V gives CDR1 KGHDR, CDR2 SFDVKD. V was clipped by 3 bases and J by 0 bases; unmatched bases: 3. CDR3: CATSDLTGGSYNEQFF. The CDR3 DNA follows: TGTGCCACCAGTGATCTAACAGGGGGCTCCTACAATGAGCAGTTCTTC.

The CDR3 DNA is TGCGCCAGCAGCCATGAGGGGCCGGGGACTAGCGGCTACAATGAGCAGTTCTTC. This translates into CASSHEGPGTSGYNEQFF. This chain links TRBV4-3 with TRBJ2-1; 11 nucleotides agree with TRBD2. From germline, CDR1 is LGHNA and CDR2 YSLEER. This CDR3 contains 18 residues. V trimming: 3 bases; J trimming: 3 bases; junction bases outside the gene matches: 10.

Only one count was recorded for this clone. The chain uses TRBV15 and TRBJ2-5; 8 bases align to TRBD2. CDR1 and CDR2 (germline): LNHNV, YYDKDF (reference sequence). J lost 5 bases, V lost 0 bases, and 5 bases had no gene match. The CDR3 has 15 residues. CDR3 bases: TGTGCCACCAGCAGAGATACGGGGGGGCGCGAGACCCAGTACTTC. It yields the protein CATSRDTGGRETQYF. Together with reference TRBV15 and TRBJ2-5, the CDR3 gives the full variable domain: DAMVIQNPRYQVTQFGKPVTLSCSQTLNHNVMYWYQQKSSQAPKLLFHYYDKDFNNEADTPDNFQSRRPNTSFCFLDIRSPGLGDTAMYLCATSRDTGGRETQYFGPGTRLLVL.

This chain joins TRBV18 and TRBJ2-3; no reliable D call. Germline V gene data show CDR1 as KGHSH and CDR2 as LQKENI. Trimming shortened V by 0 bases and J by 6 bases, and 10 bases separated the two germline ends. This CDR3 region has 14 residues. The DNA for the CDR3 is TGTGCCAGCTCACCACCGGAGAGCGCGGATACGCAGTATTTT. This translates into CASSPPESADTQYF.

This chain joins TRBV16 and TRBJ2-1; TRBD2 aligns across 9 bases. J lost 4 bases, V lost 4 bases, and 8 bases had no gene match. Germline assignment: CDR1 KGHSY and CDR2 FQNENV. The CDR3 loop spans 16 amino acids. This chain's CDR3 is CASSPFSGGTYNEQFF. Here the CDR3 DNA reads TGTGCCAGCAGCCCCTTCAGCGGGGGGACATACAATGAGCAGTTCTTC.

The chain employs TRBV4-1 and TRBJ2-5; possibly TRBD2 for D (5 bases). CDR1 is MGHRA and CDR2 is YSYEKL in the germline V gene. CDR3 size: 14 residues. The ends were cut back, 4 bases at V and 1 base at J, with 10 bases in the middle. The CDR3 coding sequence is TGCGCCAGCAGCCTACCCGGGATCCAAGAGACCCAGTACTTC. Protein sequence: CASSLPGIQETQYF.

This chain connects TRBV5-6 to TRBJ2-7, with a tentative D call TRBD1 (6 bases). Trimming left V 2 bases short and J 3 bases short, with 6 bases between. Germline V gene lookup returns CDR1 SGHDT and CDR2 YYEEEE. The CDR3 is made up of 12 amino acids. The CDR3 sequence is CASSLQGYEQYV. CDR3 coding DNA: TGTGCCAGCAGCTTACAGGGCTACGAGCAGTACGTC.

The CDR3 nucleotides are TGTGCCAGCAGCCAACTAGCGGGGTCAAGCACAGATACGCAGTATTTT. Residues: CASSQLAGSSTDTQYF. This chain joins TRBV3-1 (or the pseudogene TRBV3-2) and TRBJ2-3; TRBD2 matches 9 bases. The CDR3 sequence is 16 residues long. With 2 bases clipped from V and 0 bases from J, the junction kept 3 bases outside the gene matches. Germline CDR1 reads LGHDT; CDR2 reads YNNKEL (reference sequence).

This chain connects TRBV18 to TRBJ2-3; D is uncertain. The CDR3 is 14 amino acids. V was trimmed by 3 bases and J by 3 bases, leaving 10 bases between them. Germline CDR1 is KGHSH and CDR2 is LQKENI. DNA of the CDR3: TGTGCCAGCTCACCTCCGGCGGTGACAGATACGCAGTATTTT. This encodes CASSPPAVTDTQYF.

This chain connects TRBV6-5 to TRBJ2-7; the D gene is possibly TRBD1 (6 bases). Germline loops: CDR1 MNHEY, CDR2 SVGAGI. CDR3 length: 12 amino acids. V lost 6 bases and J lost 5, with 11 bases in between. CDR3 bases: TGTGCCAGCAGACAGGGTCGGGACGAGCAGTACGTC. It yields the protein CASRQGRDEQYV.

The chain carries TRBV2 and TRBJ2-1, with 8 positions matching TRBD1. Germline V gene data show CDR1 as SNHLY and CDR2 as FYNNEI. Trimming removed 7 bases from V and 8 bases from J; junction bases left unmatched: 4. This CDR3 region has 12 residues. In DNA, the CDR3 is TGTGCCAGCATTGACAGGGGCTATGAGCAGTTCTTC. Translation: CASIDRGYEQFF.

The rearrangement uses TRBV2 and TRBJ1-1; no clear D gene. CDR1 is SNHLY and CDR2 is FYNNEI in the germline V gene. The CDR3 runs 12 residues. V was pared by 2 bases and J by 11 bases, with 12 bases between. The CDR3 loop is CASSESFLLAFF. In DNA, the CDR3 is TGTGCCAGCAGTGAATCATTTTTATTGGCTTTCTTT.

This sequence joins TRBV7-2 and TRBJ2-3; D call uncertain. V lost 1 base and J lost 0, with 8 bases in between. Germline V gene data show CDR1 as SGHTA and CDR2 as FQGNSA. This CDR3 is 15 amino acids long. CDR3 nucleotides: TGTGCCAGCAGCTTAGGATTCCGGAGCACAGATACGCAGTATTTT. Protein: CASSLGFRSTDTQYF.

The rearrangement joins TRBV6-5 to TRBJ2-7; the D gene could be TRBD1 or TRBD2 (5 bases each). The CDR3 has 13 amino acids. Trimming pared 5 bases from V and 11 bases from J, leaving 19 bases between. CDR1 is MNHEY and CDR2 is SVGAGI in the germline V gene. The CDR3 protein is CASSRQRDGEKYV. The DNA for the CDR3 is TGTGCCAGCAGTCGTCAGAGGGACGGAGAAAAGTACGTC.

This chain links TRBV5-1 with TRBJ1-2; the D is unclear. CDR1 is SGHRS, CDR2 YFSETQ, per germline. Between the trimmed V and J ends, which lost 0 bases and 4 bases, there was a span of 7 bases. The CDR3 has 13 residues. CDR3 sequence reads: CASSLGSFYGYTF. In DNA form, the CDR3 reads TGCGCCAGCAGCTTGGGCAGCTTCTATGGCTACACCTTC. Full variable domain (remainder filled in from reference TRBV5-1 and TRBJ1-2): KAGVTQTPRYLIKTRGQQVTLSCSPISGHRSVSWYQQTPGQGLQFLFEYFSETQRNKGNFPGRFSGRQFSNSRSEMNVSTLELGDSALYLCASSLGSFYGYTFGSGTRLTVV.

The chain combines TRBV6-5 with TRBJ1-2, with TRBD1 matching 7 bases. The trim removed 2 bases at V and 2 bases at J, leaving 2 bases unmatched. There are 14 residues in the CDR3. The germline gives CDR1 MNHEY, CDR2 SVGAGI. This CDR3 is CASSYTGVNYGYTF. Written as DNA, the CDR3 is TGTGCCAGCAGTTACACAGGGGTGAACTATGGCTACACCTTC.

This clone appeared a few times. The V call is TRBV4-1, the J call TRBJ1-5, with unresolved D. This CDR3 spans 15 amino acids. The V end lost 4 bases, the J end lost 3 bases, and 13 bases lay between the germline ends. Germline V lookup: CDR1 MGHRA, CDR2 YSYEKL. The CDR3 DNA is TGCGCCAGCAGCCCCCTGGGTCCAGTCAATCAGCCCCAGCATTTT. This translates into CASSPLGPVNQPQHF.

The V gene is TRBV29-1, the J gene TRBJ2-3; a possible D gene is TRBD2 (7 bases). V lost 6 bases to trimming and J lost 3 bases, with 19 bases between them. This CDR3 is built from 15 residues. CDR1 is SQVTM, CDR2 ANQGSEA, per germline. The CDR3 is CSVVKRGAQTDTQYF. DNA for the CDR3: TGCAGCGTCGTTAAACGGGGGGCGCAAACAGATACGCAGTATTTT.

This chain connects TRBV5-4 to TRBJ2-6; the match to TRBD1 covers 9 bases. V gave up 3 bases and J gave up 4 bases; unmatched junction bases: 8. The CDR3 runs to 17 residues. CDR1 and CDR2 (germline): SGHNT, YYREEE (reference sequence). The CDR3 bases are TGTGCCAGCAGCTCTGAAGGGGACAGGGCCGGGGCCAACGTCCTGACTTTC. Translated, it gives CASSSEGDRAGANVLTF. Together with reference TRBV5-4 and TRBJ2-6, the CDR3 gives the full variable domain: ETGVTQSPTHLIKTRGQQVTLRCSSQSGHNTVSWYQQALGQGPQFIFQYYREEENGRGNFPPRFSGLQFPNYSSELNVNALELDDSALYLCASSSEGDRAGANVLTFGAGSRLTVL.